This is a list of T cell receptor beta chains from one sample in a study of Graves' ophthalmopathy and Graves' hyperthyroidism. TCRdb processed the multiplex PCR reads anew with MiXCR; each CDR3 protein has one entry. Of about 620,000 distinct CDR3 sequences in the sample, about a fifth were seen once. The material sequenced was peripheral blood. These receptors all stem from a young woman with stable Graves' hyperthyroidism. Some clones in this sample may be carry-over from other donors' samples. The CDR3 runs from the conserved cysteine through the conserved F or W. A D gene is named only where the DNA matches it firmly. Clone sizes are given selectively: once, few, many, or a class where the clone is expanded.

clone size: .
D gene: .
J gene: TRBJ2-7
V gene: TRBV25-1
CDR3 protein: CASSAQETSYEQYF
CDR3 DNA: TGTGCCAGCAGTGCCCAAGAAACATCCTACGAGCAGTACTTC

clone size: .
D gene: TRBD2
J gene: TRBJ2-5
V gene: TRBV6-5
CDR3 protein: CASSYLGGFRIETQYF
CDR3 DNA: TGTGCCAGCAGTTACCTGGGGGGGTTTAGGATCGAGACCCAGTACTTC

clone size: many
D gene: TRBD1
J gene: TRBJ2-7
V gene: TRBV7-6
CDR3 protein: CASSLAGTDSYEQYF
CDR3 DNA: TGTGCCAGCAGCTTGGCCGGGACAGACTCCTACGAGCAGTACTTC

clone size: many
D gene: .
J gene: TRBJ2-2
V gene: TRBV6-5
CDR3 protein: CASSYLGSNTGELFF
CDR3 DNA: TGTGCCAGCAGTTACCTCGGATCGAACACCGGGGAGCTGTTTTTT

clone size: many
D gene: .
J gene: TRBJ2-3
V gene: TRBV12-3/TRBV12-4
CDR3 protein: CASSRLTLLDTQYF
CDR3 DNA: TGTGCCAGCAGTCGGCTGACACTTTTAGATACGCAGTATTTT

clone size: many
D gene: .
J gene: TRBJ2-7
V gene: TRBV7-2
CDR3 protein: CASTPWPPAGEQYF
CDR3 DNA: TGTGCCAGCACCCCATGGCCCCCGGCGGGAGAGCAGTACTTC

clone size: .
D gene: .
J gene: TRBJ2-5
V gene: TRBV7-2
CDR3 protein: CASTRSSRQETQYF
CDR3 DNA: TGTGCCAGCACCCGCTCTAGTCGCCAAGAGACCCAGTACTTC

clone size: many
D gene: .
J gene: TRBJ2-7
V gene: TRBV6-5
CDR3 protein: CASSYQSEKGSYEQYF
CDR3 DNA: TGTGCCAGCAGTTACCAGTCCGAAAAGGGCTCCTACGAGCAGTACTTC

clone size: many
D gene: .
J gene: TRBJ2-7
V gene: TRBV6-1
CDR3 protein: CASSQPTPSYEQYF
CDR3 DNA: TGTGCCAGCAGTCAACCGACCCCATCCTACGAGCAGTACTTC

clone size: many
D gene: .
J gene: TRBJ1-2
V gene: TRBV12-3/TRBV12-4
CDR3 protein: CASSPLGAAPNYGYTF
CDR3 DNA: TGTGCCAGCAGCCCCCTTGGGGCAGCTCCAAACTATGGCTACACCTTC

clone size: many
D gene: .
J gene: TRBJ2-4
V gene: TRBV5-1
CDR3 protein: CASSPPGGGKNIQYF
CDR3 DNA: TGCGCCAGCAGCCCCCCAGGGGGGGGCAAAAACATTCAGTACTTC

clone size: many
D gene: TRBD2
J gene: TRBJ2-7
V gene: TRBV6-2/TRBV6-3
CDR3 protein: CASSKLAGPYEQYF
CDR3 DNA: TGTGCCAGCAGTAAACTAGCGGGACCCTACGAGCAGTACTTC

clone size: .
D gene: TRBD1
J gene: TRBJ2-7
V gene: TRBV2
CDR3 protein: CASSTLQGAQSEQYF
CDR3 DNA: TGTGCCAGCAGTACCCTACAGGGGGCGCAGAGCGAGCAGTACTTC

clone size: .
D gene: .
J gene: TRBJ2-2
V gene: TRBV27
CDR3 protein: CASSWGVPTGELFF
CDR3 DNA: TGTGCCAGCAGTTGGGGGGTACCGACCGGGGAGCTGTTTTTT

clone size: many
D gene: .
J gene: TRBJ2-2
V gene: TRBV4-2
CDR3 protein: CASSQDHGRGNTGELFF
CDR3 DNA: TGTGCCAGCAGCCAAGATCACGGCAGGGGGAACACCGGGGAGCTGTTTTTT

clone size: many
D gene: .
J gene: TRBJ2-7
V gene: TRBV6-6
CDR3 protein: CASSYSPGSSSSYEQYF
CDR3 DNA: TGTGCCAGCAGTTACAGTCCGGGGTCATCGAGCTCCTACGAGCAGTACTTC

clone size: many
D gene: .
J gene: TRBJ2-5
V gene: TRBV20-1
CDR3 protein: CSAPALTRRLQETQYF
CDR3 DNA: TGCAGTGCTCCAGCCCTAACTAGAAGGCTCCAAGAGACCCAGTACTTC

clone size: many
D gene: TRBD1
J gene: TRBJ1-1
V gene: TRBV27
CDR3 protein: CASSNPQGGNTEAFF
CDR3 DNA: TGTGCCAGCAGTAACCCCCAGGGGGGGAACACTGAAGCTTTCTTT

clone size: many
D gene: .
J gene: TRBJ2-7
V gene: TRBV12-3/TRBV12-4
CDR3 protein: CASSRTDGEQYF
CDR3 DNA: TGTGCCAGCAGTCGGACAGATGGAGAGCAGTACTTC

clone size: .
D gene: .
J gene: TRBJ2-2
V gene: TRBV7-3
CDR3 protein: CASSEGRNTGELFF
CDR3 DNA: TGTGCCAGCTCGGAAGGGCGGAACACCGGGGAGCTGTTTTTT

clone size: many
D gene: TRBD1
J gene: TRBJ1-2
V gene: TRBV12-3/TRBV12-4
CDR3 protein: CASSSAGTGSGYTF
CDR3 DNA: TGTGCCAGCAGTTCGGCCGGGACAGGGAGTGGCTACACCTTC

clone size: .
D gene: .
J gene: TRBJ2-5
V gene: TRBV20-1
CDR3 protein: CSAIPGGAARETQYF
CDR3 DNA: TGCAGTGCTATCCCCGGGGGAGCCGCCAGGGAGACCCAGTACTTC

clone size: many
D gene: .
J gene: TRBJ1-2
V gene: TRBV20-1
CDR3 protein: CSATLGQMGYYGYTF
CDR3 DNA: TGCAGTGCTACCCTTGGACAGATGGGGTATTATGGCTACACCTTC

clone size: many
D gene: TRBD2
J gene: TRBJ2-7
V gene: TRBV20-1
CDR3 protein: CSARVLAGAWVEQYF
CDR3 DNA: TGCAGTGCTAGAGTTCTAGCGGGGGCCTGGGTCGAGCAGTACTTC

clone size: .
D gene: .
J gene: TRBJ2-5
V gene: TRBV6-2/TRBV6-3
CDR3 protein: CASRDPGHEETQYF
CDR3 DNA: TGTGCCAGCAGAGACCCCGGACACGAAGAGACCCAGTACTTC

clone size: .
D gene: .
J gene: TRBJ2-5
V gene: TRBV27
CDR3 protein: CASSFTQDGETQYF
CDR3 DNA: TGTGCCAGCAGTTTCACACAGGACGGAGAGACCCAGTACTTC

clone size: many
D gene: .
J gene: TRBJ1-5
V gene: TRBV2
CDR3 protein: CASRPFGGVSNQPQHF
CDR3 DNA: TGTGCCAGCAGACCCTTCGGAGGGGTCAGCAATCAGCCCCAGCATTTT

clone size: .
D gene: .
J gene: TRBJ1-1
V gene: TRBV10-3
CDR3 protein: CAISESGGIGGEAFF
CDR3 DNA: TGTGCCATCAGTGAGTCTGGAGGGATTGGGGGTGAAGCTTTCTTT

clone size: many
D gene: TRBD1
J gene: TRBJ2-5
V gene: TRBV4-1
CDR3 protein: CASSRQGGGNGETQYF
CDR3 DNA: TGCGCCAGCAGTCGACAGGGGGGAGGGAATGGCGAGACCCAGTACTTC

clone size: many
D gene: .
J gene: TRBJ1-2
V gene: TRBV5-1
CDR3 protein: CASSQRTAFNYGYTF
CDR3 DNA: TGCGCCAGCAGCCAGAGGACAGCTTTCAACTATGGCTACACCTTC

clone size: many
D gene: TRBD1
J gene: TRBJ1-5
V gene: TRBV19
CDR3 protein: CASNPTGMGQPQHF
CDR3 DNA: TGTGCCAGTAATCCGACAGGGATGGGGCAGCCCCAGCATTTT

clone size: .
D gene: .
J gene: TRBJ1-5
V gene: TRBV19
CDR3 protein: CASSINGIGQPQHF
CDR3 DNA: TGTGCCAGTAGTATAAATGGGATCGGACAGCCCCAGCATTTT

clone size: many
D gene: .
J gene: TRBJ2-5
V gene: TRBV20-1
CDR3 protein: CSAAGQIQETQYF
CDR3 DNA: TGCAGTGCGGCAGGACAGATACAAGAGACCCAGTACTTC